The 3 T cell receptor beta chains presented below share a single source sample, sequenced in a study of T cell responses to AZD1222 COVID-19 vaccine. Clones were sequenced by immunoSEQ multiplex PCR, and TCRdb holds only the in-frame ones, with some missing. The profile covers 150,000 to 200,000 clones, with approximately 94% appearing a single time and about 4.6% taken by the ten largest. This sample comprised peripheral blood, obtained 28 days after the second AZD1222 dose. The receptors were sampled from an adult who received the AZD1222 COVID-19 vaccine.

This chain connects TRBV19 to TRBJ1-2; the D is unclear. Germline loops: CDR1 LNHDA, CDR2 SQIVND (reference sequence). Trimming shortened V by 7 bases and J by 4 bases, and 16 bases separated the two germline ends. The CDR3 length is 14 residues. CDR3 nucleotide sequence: TGTGCCAGTACCCAAAGGCTGGGTTCCTATGGCTACACCTTC. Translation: CASTQRLGSYGYTF. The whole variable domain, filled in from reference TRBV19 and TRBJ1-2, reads DGGITQSPKYLFRKEGQNVTLSCEQNLNHDAMYWYRQDPGQGLRLIYYSQIVNDFQKGDIAEGYSVSREKKESFPLTVTSAQKNPTAFYLCASTQRLGSYGYTFGSGTRLTVV.

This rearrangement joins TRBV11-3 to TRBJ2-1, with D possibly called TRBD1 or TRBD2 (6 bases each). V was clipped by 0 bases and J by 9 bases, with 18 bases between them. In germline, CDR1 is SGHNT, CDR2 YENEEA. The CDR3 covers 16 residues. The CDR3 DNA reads TGTGCCAGCAGCTTAGAACGGGGGCCGCCCCCCGGTGAGCAGTTCTTC. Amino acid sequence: CASSLERGPPPGEQFF.

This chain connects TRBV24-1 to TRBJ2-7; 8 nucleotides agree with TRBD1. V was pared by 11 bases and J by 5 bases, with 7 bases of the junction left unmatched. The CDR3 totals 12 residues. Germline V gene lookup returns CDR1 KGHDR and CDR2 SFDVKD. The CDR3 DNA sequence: TGTGCCAGAGAGGACAGGGTCAACGAGCAGTACTTC. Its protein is CAREDRVNEQYF.